This T cell receptor (beta chain) emerged from a study of blood T cell repertoires in COVID-19. The V gene's germline CDR1 is KGHDR and CDR2 SFDVKD. J lost 0 bases, V lost 4 bases, and 5 bases had no gene match. This CDR3 spans 17 amino acids. Seattle enrolled patients during active infection and tracked them longitudinally. Sequencing was performed with immunoSEQ multiplex PCR; in TCRdb, only in-frame clones are kept and a portion is missing. The sample has about 350,000 clones; approximately 87% are singletons. This clone appeared a few times. The V gene is TRBV24-1, the J gene TRBJ2-1; 10 nucleotides match TRBD2. The sequenced sample consisted of peripheral blood. The source is a woman aged 50 to 60 with COVID-19, enrolled during active disease. CDR3 DNA sequence: TGTGCCACCAGTGACAATAGCGGGAGGAGCTCCTACAATGAGCAGTTCTTC. Protein sequence: CATSDNSGRSSYNEQFF.